This T cell receptor (beta chain) derives from a study of T cells of healthy individuals. This clonotype was picked up a small number of times. TCRdb reanalysed the 5' RACE reads using MiXCR and keeps one entry per CDR3 protein. The table has around 40,000 distinct CDR3 sequences, 3.5% to 5.5% seen once. This CDR3 spans 14 amino acids. Germline lookup yields CDR1 GTSNPN and CDR2 SVGIG (reference sequence). Between the trimmed V and J ends, which lost 4 bases and 3 bases, there was a span of 12 bases. The chain employs TRBV30 and TRBJ2-2; a possible D gene is TRBD1 (6 bases). This receptor was taken from a human donor in good health. The CDR3 DNA follows: TGTGCCTGGATCGGACAGCTTTACACCGGGGAGCTGTTTTTT. As protein: CAWIGQLYTGELFF.